These 9 T cell receptor beta chains share one sample of origin, sequenced in a study of cytomegalovirus exposure and HLA in healthy donors. The PCR was carried out with 60 Vbeta primers and 13 Jbeta primers. The assay was immunoSEQ multiplex PCR, and TCRdb's table has in-frame clones only and misses some. The ten most abundant clones cover roughly 18% of a sample with some 26,000 clones. The material sequenced was PBMCs. These receptors originate from a male donor in good health and CMV-seropositive.

The gene calls are TRBV6-1 and TRBJ2-2; D not resolved. The germline CDR1 and CDR2 sequences are MNHNS and SASEGT. The ends were cut back, 4 bases at V and 1 base at J, with 10 bases in the middle. The CDR3 extends over 15 amino acids. Here the CDR3 DNA reads TGTGCCAGCAGTGTCTCCTCGGGGAACACCGGGGAGCTGTTTTTT. Encoded protein: CASSVSSGNTGELFF.

V is TRBV30 and J is TRBJ2-5; D perhaps matches TRBD1 (5 bases). Germline assignment: CDR1 GTSNPN and CDR2 SVGIG (reference sequence). Trimming took 1 base from V and 1 from J, leaving 13 bases between them. There are 15 residues in the CDR3. Here the CDR3 DNA reads TGTGCCTGGAGTGCACAGGCTGGGATCCAAGAGACCCAGTACTTC. This gives the protein CAWSAQAGIQETQYF.

The chain has TRBV5-4 and TRBJ1-1, with D unclear. The V end was cut by 4 bases, the J end by 0 bases, with 7 bases between. The CDR3 spans 13 residues. CDR1 and CDR2 (germline): SGHNT, YYREEE (reference sequence). The CDR3 sequence: CASSPRMNTEAFF. CDR3 nucleotide sequence: TGTGCCAGCAGCCCCAGGATGAACACTGAAGCTTTCTTT.

This rearrangement joins TRBV18 to TRBJ2-5; 9 bases map to TRBD1. Gene TRBJ2-7 matches the end of the DNA better, so the J call may be wrong. The CDR3 totals 13 residues. Germline CDR1 reads KGHSH; CDR2 reads LQKENI. The DNA for the CDR3 is TGTGCCAGCTCACGACAGGGGGACTACGAGCAGTACTTC. Amino acids: CASSRQGDYEQYF.

The V call is TRBV18, the J call TRBJ2-7; 11 nucleotides agree with TRBD1. Germline V lookup: CDR1 KGHSH, CDR2 LQKENI. This CDR3 spans 14 amino acids. V shed 3 bases and J 4 bases; nucleotides not matched to a gene: 2. The CDR3 sequence: CASSPGQGVYEQYF. CDR3 nucleotides: TGTGCCAGCTCACCGGGACAGGGGGTTTACGAGCAGTACTTC.

This chain joins TRBV19 and TRBJ1-1; D may be TRBD1 (6 bases). The CDR3 has 13 residues. The germline gives CDR1 LNHDA, CDR2 SQIVND (reference sequence). V was clipped by 4 bases and J by 2 bases, with 8 bases between them. The chain's CDR3 is CASSKQGNTEAFF. CDR3 DNA sequence: TGTGCCAGTAGTAAACAGGGAAACACTGAAGCTTTCTTT.

The chain couples TRBV12-5 to TRBJ2-1; D is possibly TRBD1 (5 bases). Trimming pared 4 bases from V and 3 bases from J, leaving 10 bases between. Germline V CDR1 and CDR2: LGHNT, FRNRAP. CDR3 size: 14 residues. Here the CDR3 reads CASGSGSVYNEQFF. The CDR3 DNA follows: TGTGCTAGTGGTTCAGGGTCGGTCTACAATGAGCAGTTCTTC. Filled out from reference TRBV12-5 and TRBJ2-1, the complete variable domain reads DARVTQTPRHKVTEMGQEVTMRCQPILGHNTVFWYRQTMMQGLELLAYFRNRAPLDDSGMPKDRFSAEMPDATLATLKIQPSEPRDSAVYFCASGSGSVYNEQFFGPGTRLTVL.

This chain connects TRBV9 to TRBJ1-1; 7 nucleotides line up with TRBD1. Germline loops: CDR1 SGDLS, CDR2 YYNGEE. There are 15 residues in the CDR3. J was trimmed by 1 base and V by 0 bases; bases with no gene match: 3. Here the CDR3 reads CASSVVEGANTEAFF. As DNA, the CDR3 is TGTGCCAGCAGCGTAGTTGAGGGGGCGAACACTGAAGCTTTCTTT.

The CDR3 coding sequence is TGCGCCAGCAGCCAAGGCGACAGGAACACCGGGGAGCTGTTTTTT. It codes for CASSQGDRNTGELFF. This sequence joins TRBV4-3 and TRBJ2-2, with D tentatively TRBD1 (5 bases). The CDR3 has 15 amino acids. CDR1 is LGHNA and CDR2 is YSLEER in the germline V gene. The ends were cut back, 1 base at V and 1 base at J, with 7 bases in the middle.